These 14 T cell receptor beta chains originate from one sample sequenced in a study of PD-1 blockade in classical Hodgkin lymphoma. TCRdb keeps only in-frame clones here, not all; method: immunoSEQ multiplex PCR. The data show 41,000 or so clones, approximately 70% seen once. The time point is: cycle 4 day 1 (C4D1), after 5 to 7 weeks of nivolumab. Every patient experienced relapse after autologous stem cell transplantation, and brentuximab vedotin exposure varied. This sample comprised peripheral blood mononuclear cells (PBMCs), obtained before the fourth cycle of nivolumab. These receptors all stem from a human donor with classical Hodgkin lymphoma.

The chain employs TRBV7-9 and TRBJ2-1; 8 bases are shared with TRBD2. In germline, CDR1 is SEHNR, CDR2 FQNEAQ (reference sequence). The CDR3 spans 16 residues. The V segment lost 7 bases and the J segment 0 bases; nucleotides outside the gene matches: 8. The CDR3 loop reads CASTSGGGSSYNEQFF. CDR3 in DNA: TGTGCCAGCACCTCGGGAGGGGGGAGCTCCTACAATGAGCAGTTCTTC.

This chain joins TRBV5-4 and TRBJ2-5, with D uncertain. Germline CDR1 SGHNT, CDR2 YYREEE (reference sequence). Trimming left V 0 bases short and J 1 base short, with 7 bases between. The CDR3 length is 14 residues. The CDR3 nucleotides are TGTGCCAGCAGCTTGGTGGGCCCCCAAGAGACCCAGTACTTC. It encodes CASSLVGPQETQYF.

The V call is TRBV30, the J call TRBJ1-5, with D possibly TRBD1 on 5 matching bases. CDR3 size: 15 residues. CDR1 is GTSNPN, CDR2 SVGIG, per germline (reference sequence). V shed 0 bases and J shed 7 bases, with 16 bases lying between them. CDR3 residues: CAWSVPQGLRQPQHF. The CDR3 DNA is TGTGCCTGGAGTGTCCCCCAGGGTCTACGGCAGCCCCAGCATTTT.

This rearrangement joins TRBV5-6 to TRBJ2-7; either TRBD1 or TRBD2 may supply D (5 bases each). The germline V gene has CDR1 SGHDT and CDR2 YYEEEE. Between the trimmed V and J ends, which lost 7 bases and 0 bases, there was a span of 11 bases. This CDR3 has 13 amino acids. The CDR3 region is CASGAGSSYEQYF. The CDR3 bases are TGTGCCAGCGGCGCAGGGAGCTCCTACGAGCAGTACTTC.

This clone was counted only a few times. The rearrangement uses TRBV30 and TRBJ2-1; 9 positions agree with TRBD1. The CDR3 runs 12 residues. Trimming took 5 bases from V and 6 from J; bases not matched to a gene: 2. The germline CDR1 and CDR2 sequences are GTSNPN and SVGIG (reference sequence). CDR3 sequence (DNA): TGTGCCTGGGGGACAGGGAGCAATGAGCAGTTCTTC. Its translation: CAWGTGSNEQFF.

On this clone itself: Germline is not matched at one junction end, which may reflect a read error. This chain connects TRBV4-1 to TRBJ1-2, with a weak D call TRBD1 (6 bases). The length of the CDR3 is 15 residues. Per germline, CDR1 MGHRA and CDR2 YSYEKL. The CDR3 is CASNQVQGPNYGYTF. CDR3 bases: TGCGCCAGCAACCAAGTTCAGGGGCCGAACTATGGCTACACCTTC.

Only a few counts were recorded for this clone. The chain has TRBV7-9 and TRBJ2-2; D call uncertain. V lost 1 base and J 7 bases, leaving 7 bases between the germline ends. CDR3 length: 13 residues. Germline CDR1 reads SEHNR; CDR2 reads FQNEAQ (reference sequence). The CDR3, as DNA: TGTGCCAGCAGCTTAGAGGGTGTCGGGGAGCTGTTTTTT. Translated: CASSLEGVGELFF.

The chain carries TRBV30 and TRBJ1-4, with D maybe TRBD1 (5 bases). The V end was cut by 3 bases, the J end by 5 bases, with 13 bases between. The germline V gene encodes CDR1 GTSNPN and CDR2 SVGIG (reference sequence). This CDR3 contains 14 residues. CDR3 loop: CAWRGGVRNEKLFF. DNA of the CDR3: TGTGCCTGGAGGGGAGGGGTAAGGAATGAAAAACTGTTTTTT.

This clone was counted at least ten times. The rearrangement links TRBV6-1 to TRBJ2-3; D is tentatively TRBD1 or TRBD2 (5 bases each). Deletions cut 3 bases from V and 4 bases from J, with 20 bases between. This CDR3 comprises 17 residues. Germline V gene lookup returns CDR1 MNHNS and CDR2 SASEGT. The CDR3 sequence: CASSDGSGDDRSDTQYF. CDR3 sequence (DNA): TGTGCCAGCAGTGACGGGTCCGGGGACGACCGGTCAGATACGCAGTATTTT.

The rearrangement links TRBV2 to TRBJ2-2; D not resolved. Germline V gene data show CDR1 as SNHLY and CDR2 as FYNNEI. This CDR3 is 14 amino acids long. Trimming took 6 bases from V and 1 from J, leaving 9 bases between them. The CDR3 DNA sequence: TGTGCCAGCAGGGTCCAGCGGAACACCGGGGAGCTGTTTTTT. This codes for CASRVQRNTGELFF.

CDR3 DNA: TGTGCCAGCAGTCCGACTAGCGGGGTGGCAGATACGCAGTATTTT. This gives the protein CASSPTSGVADTQYF. The chain links TRBV2 to TRBJ2-3; TRBD2 aligns across 11 bases. This CDR3 spans 15 amino acids. V gave up 5 bases and J gave up 4 bases; unmatched junction bases: 5. Per germline, CDR1 SNHLY and CDR2 FYNNEI.

This clone was picked up a small number of times. The rearrangement links TRBV4-1 to TRBJ2-3; possible D gene TRBD2, 6 bases. Per germline, CDR1 MGHRA and CDR2 YSYEKL. V lost 2 bases, J lost 2 bases, and 8 bases lay in between. CDR3 length: 14 residues. The CDR3 nucleotides are TGCGCCAGCAGCCAATGGACTAACACAGATACGCAGTATTTT. Translated: CASSQWTNTDTQYF.

This chain uses TRBV5-1 with TRBJ2-1; D is unclear. Germline V gene data show CDR1 as SGHRS and CDR2 as YFSETQ. This CDR3 is built from 13 residues. With 3 bases removed from V and 7 bases from J, the gap between germline ends came to 11 bases. The CDR3 region is CASSWTGSNEQFF. In DNA, the CDR3 is TGCGCCAGCAGCTGGACCGGCTCTAATGAGCAGTTCTTC.

J is TRBJ2-3 and V is TRBV2; TRBD2 aligns across 12 bases. Trimming removed 4 bases from V and 1 base from J; junction bases left unmatched: 9. Germline V gives CDR1 SNHLY, CDR2 FYNNEI. This CDR3 has 18 amino acids. The CDR3 loop is CASSVELRTSGGTDTQYF. The CDR3 DNA is TGTGCCAGCAGTGTAGAGCTGAGGACTAGCGGGGGCACAGATACGCAGTATTTT.